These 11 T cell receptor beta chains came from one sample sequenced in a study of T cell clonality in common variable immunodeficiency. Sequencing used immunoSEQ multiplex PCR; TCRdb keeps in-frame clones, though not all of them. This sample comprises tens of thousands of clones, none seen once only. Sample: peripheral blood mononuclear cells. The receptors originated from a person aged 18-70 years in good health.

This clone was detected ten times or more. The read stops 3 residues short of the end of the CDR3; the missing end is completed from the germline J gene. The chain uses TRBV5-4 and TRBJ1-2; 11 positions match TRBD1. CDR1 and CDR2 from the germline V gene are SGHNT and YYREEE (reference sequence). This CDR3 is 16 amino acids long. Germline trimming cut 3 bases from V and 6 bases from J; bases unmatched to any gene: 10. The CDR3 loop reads CASSWGTGGFSNGYTF. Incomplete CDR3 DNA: TGTGCCAGCAGCTGGGGGACAGGGGGATTTTCAAATGGC.

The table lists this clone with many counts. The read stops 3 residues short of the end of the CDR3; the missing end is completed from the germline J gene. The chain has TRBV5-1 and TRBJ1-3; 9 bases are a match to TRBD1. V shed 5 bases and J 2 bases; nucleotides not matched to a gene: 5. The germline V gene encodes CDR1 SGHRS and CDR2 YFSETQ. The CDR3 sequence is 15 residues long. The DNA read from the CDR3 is TGCGCCAGCAGTTCCGGGACAGGGACTGGAAACACC. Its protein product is CASSSGTGTGNT. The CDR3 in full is CASSSGTGTGNTIYF. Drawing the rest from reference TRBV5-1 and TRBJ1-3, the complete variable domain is KAGVTQTPRYLIKTRGQQVTLSCSPISGHRSVSWYQQTPGQGLQFLFEYFSETQRNKGNFPGRFSGRQFSNSRSEMNVSTLELGDSALYLCASSSGTGTGNTIYFGEGSWLTVV.

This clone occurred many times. The CDR3 loop is CSARPMDRGETEAFF. Partial CDR3 DNA: TGCAGTGCTAGACCGATGGACAGGGGTGAGACGGAA. This chain joins TRBV20-1 and TRBJ1-1; the match to TRBD1 covers 9 bases. The read gets to within 3 residues of the CDR3 end, and the germline J gene fills in the rest. Germline CDR1 and CDR2: DFQATT and SNEGSKA (reference sequence). The length of the CDR3 is 15 residues.

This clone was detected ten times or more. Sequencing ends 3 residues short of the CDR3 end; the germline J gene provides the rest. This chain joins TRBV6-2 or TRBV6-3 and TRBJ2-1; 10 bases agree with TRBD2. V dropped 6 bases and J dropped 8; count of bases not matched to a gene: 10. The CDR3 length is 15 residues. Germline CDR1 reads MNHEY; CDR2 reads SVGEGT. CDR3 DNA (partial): TGTGCCAGCAGCCTAGGGAGCGGGGGGGTGCATGAG. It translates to CASSLGSGGVHE. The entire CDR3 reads CASSLGSGGVHEQFF.

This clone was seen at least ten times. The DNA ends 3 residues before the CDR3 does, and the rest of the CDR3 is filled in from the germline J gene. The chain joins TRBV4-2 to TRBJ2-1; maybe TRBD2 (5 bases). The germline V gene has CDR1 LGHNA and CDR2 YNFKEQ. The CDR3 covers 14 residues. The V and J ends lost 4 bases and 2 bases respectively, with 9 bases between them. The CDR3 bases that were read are TGTGCCAGCAGCCCCGTAGCGACCTACAATGAG. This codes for CASSPVATYNE. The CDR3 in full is CASSPVATYNEQFF.

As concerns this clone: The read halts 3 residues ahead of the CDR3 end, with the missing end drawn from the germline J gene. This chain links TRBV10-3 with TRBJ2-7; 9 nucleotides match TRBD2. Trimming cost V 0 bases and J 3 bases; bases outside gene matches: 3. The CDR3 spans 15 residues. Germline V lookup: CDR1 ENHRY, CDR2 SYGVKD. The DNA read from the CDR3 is TGTGCCATCAGTGAGTCGAGAGCGGGAGGCTACGAG. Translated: CAISESRAGGYE. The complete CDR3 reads CAISESRAGGYEQYF.

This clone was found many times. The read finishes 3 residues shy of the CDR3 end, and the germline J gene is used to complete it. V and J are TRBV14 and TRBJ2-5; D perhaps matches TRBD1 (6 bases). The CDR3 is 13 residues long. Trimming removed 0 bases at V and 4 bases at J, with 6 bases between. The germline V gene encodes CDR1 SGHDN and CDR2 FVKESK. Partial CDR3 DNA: TGTGCCAGCAGCCAAGACAGGGGAGAGACC. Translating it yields CASSQDRGET. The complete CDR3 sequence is CASSQDRGETQYF.

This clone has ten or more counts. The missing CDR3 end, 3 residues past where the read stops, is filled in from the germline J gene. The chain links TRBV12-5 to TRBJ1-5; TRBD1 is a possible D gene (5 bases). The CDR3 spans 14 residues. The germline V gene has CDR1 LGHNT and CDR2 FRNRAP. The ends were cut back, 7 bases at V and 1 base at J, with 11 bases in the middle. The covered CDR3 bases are TGTGCTAGTGCCCAAGAGGGGAGCAATCAGCCC. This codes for CASAQEGSNQP. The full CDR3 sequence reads CASAQEGSNQPQHF. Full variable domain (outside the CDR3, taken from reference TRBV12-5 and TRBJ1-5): DARVTQTPRHKVTEMGQEVTMRCQPILGHNTVFWYRQTMMQGLELLAYFRNRAPLDDSGMPKDRFSAEMPDATLATLKIQPSEPRDSAVYFCASAQEGSNQPQHFGDGTRLSIL.

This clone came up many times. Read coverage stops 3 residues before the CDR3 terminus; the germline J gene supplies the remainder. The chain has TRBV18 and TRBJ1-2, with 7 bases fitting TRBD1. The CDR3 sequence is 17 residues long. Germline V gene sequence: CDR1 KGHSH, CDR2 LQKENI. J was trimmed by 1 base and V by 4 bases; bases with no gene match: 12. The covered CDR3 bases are TGTGCCAGCTCACTGACGGCCCCGGGACAGAGTAACTATGGC. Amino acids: CASSLTAPGQSNYG. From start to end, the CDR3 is CASSLTAPGQSNYGYTF.

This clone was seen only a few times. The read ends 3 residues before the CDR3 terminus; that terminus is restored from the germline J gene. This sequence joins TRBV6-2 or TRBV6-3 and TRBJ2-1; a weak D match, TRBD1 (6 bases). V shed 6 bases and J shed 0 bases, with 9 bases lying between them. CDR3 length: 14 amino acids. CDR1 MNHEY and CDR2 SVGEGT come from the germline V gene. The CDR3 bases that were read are TGTGCCAGCAGACAGGGAAGCTCCTACAATGAG. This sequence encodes CASRQGSSYNE. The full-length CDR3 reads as CASRQGSSYNEQFF.

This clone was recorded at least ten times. Incomplete CDR3 DNA: TGTGCTAGTGGCTTGACAGGAGGGGTCCGCAATCAGCCC. The encoded protein is CASGLTGGVRNQP. The whole CDR3 protein reads CASGLTGGVRNQPQHF. The chain couples TRBV12-5 to TRBJ1-5, with a tentative D call TRBD1 (6 bases). The CDR3 end falls 3 residues outside the read, so it is completed with the germline J gene. Per germline, CDR1 LGHNT and CDR2 FRNRAP. The CDR3 runs to 16 residues. Trimming pared 6 bases from V and 2 bases from J, leaving 17 bases between.